The clone carrying this T cell receptor (beta chain) is deemed medium-sized (0.01 to 0.1%). These data belong to a study of T-cell reconstitution after alpha-beta-depleted transplantation in children. Library preparation (for TCRbeta) was performed with unique molecular identifiers. TCRdb fed the PCR reads into MiXCR, producing one record per CDR3 protein. The table records under 6,000 distinct CDR3 sequences, around 7% of them present only once. Trimming cost V 4 bases and J 8 bases, with 11 bases left between them. This CDR3 spans 13 amino acids. CDR1 is LGHDT, CDR2 YNNKEL, per germline (reference sequence).

This TCR was recovered from a boy in the first two years of life who had a stem cell transplant for SCID, so the T cells may come from the graft donor. The sample consisted of PBMCs, mostly from graft donor cells, taken 60 days after TCRalphabeta/CD19-depleted stem cell transplant. The genes are TRBV3-1 and TRBJ1-4; D is ambiguous. As DNA, the CDR3 is TGTGCCAGCAGCCTCTACCTGAGGGAAAAACTGTTTTTT. It is translated as CASSLYLREKLFF.